One and the same sample provided the 14 T cell receptor beta chains below, sequenced in a study of cytomegalovirus exposure and HLA in healthy donors. A multiplex PCR was run with 60 Vbeta primers and 13 Jbeta primers. Assay used: immunoSEQ multiplex PCR; TCRdb lists only in-frame clones, some missing. This table has about 250,000 clones, 85% appearing once. Sequences were obtained from PBMCs. The receptors stem from a girl aged 2 to 9 in good health and CMV-seronegative.

The chain joins TRBV9 to TRBJ2-7, with D perhaps TRBD1 (6 bases). The CDR3 spans 14 residues. V was pared by 0 bases and J by 2 bases, with 9 bases between. Germline CDR1 and CDR2: SGDLS and YYNGEE. The CDR3 DNA is TGTGCCAGCAGCGTAGAGGGGGAAGCCTACGAGCAGTACTTC. Protein: CASSVEGEAYEQYF.

The chain links TRBV7-6 to TRBJ2-1; 11 bases line up with TRBD2. Losses at the gene ends were 0 bases for V and 2 bases for J; bases not matched to a gene: 3. The CDR3 runs 17 residues. The V gene's germline CDR1 is SGHVS and CDR2 FNYEAQ. CDR3 DNA: TGTGCCAGCAGCTTAGCGGCTAGCGGGGGGACCTACAATGAGCAGTTCTTC. Protein sequence: CASSLAASGGTYNEQFF.

The CDR3: CASSLTHRVGEQFF. The CDR3 DNA reads TGTGCCAGCAGCTTAACCCACAGGGTCGGTGAGCAGTTCTTC. The rearrangement uses TRBV11-3 and TRBJ2-1; a possible D gene is TRBD1 (6 bases). There are 14 residues in the CDR3. V dropped 2 bases and J dropped 9 bases, with 14 bases sitting between them. Germline V gene data show CDR1 as SGHNT and CDR2 as YENEEA.

V is TRBV18 and J is TRBJ1-4, with 9 bases lining up with TRBD1. V shed 4 bases and J 7 bases; nucleotides not matched to a gene: 1. This CDR3 is 13 amino acids long. CDR1 is KGHSH, CDR2 LQKENI, per germline. For the CDR3, the DNA is TGTGCCAGCTCACAACAGGGGGCTGAAAAACTGTTTTTT. This encodes CASSQQGAEKLFF.

J is TRBJ2-1 and V is TRBV5-1, with 7 bases aligning to TRBD1. This CDR3 has 17 amino acids. Germline trimming cut 2 bases from V and 12 bases from J; bases unmatched to any gene: 20. Germline-derived CDR1 and CDR2 are SGHRS and YFSETQ. The CDR3 region is CASSFQGQKKGGQRQFF. CDR3 nucleotide sequence: TGCGCCAGCAGCTTTCAGGGACAGAAAAAAGGTGGGCAGAGGCAGTTCTTC. Looking up the rest from reference TRBV5-1 and TRBJ2-1 gives the full variable domain: KAGVTQTPRYLIKTRGQQVTLSCSPISGHRSVSWYQQTPGQGLQFLFEYFSETQRNKGNFPGRFSGRQFSNSRSEMNVSTLELGDSALYLCASSFQGQKKGGQRQFFGPGTRLTVL.

V is TRBV5-1 and J is TRBJ2-3; the match to TRBD2 covers 8 bases. Per the germline V gene, CDR1 is SGHRS and CDR2 is YFSETQ. J lost 1 base, V lost 4 bases, and 8 bases had no gene match. This CDR3 is 16 amino acids long. CDR3 in amino acids: CASSPGHGGGTDTQYF. CDR3 DNA sequence: TGCGCCAGCAGCCCGGGCCACGGGGGGGGCACAGATACGCAGTATTTT.

The chain combines TRBV18 with TRBJ1-1, with 7 bases aligning to TRBD1. V shed 5 bases and J 7 bases; nucleotides not matched to a gene: 7. Germline lookup yields CDR1 KGHSH and CDR2 LQKENI. There are 13 residues in the CDR3. In nucleotides, the CDR3 is TGTGCCAGCTCATTCGACAGGGTCGATGAAGCTTTCTTT. Amino acid sequence: CASSFDRVDEAFF.

The chain recombines TRBV5-1 with TRBJ1-4; D unclear. The CDR3 sequence is 11 residues long. Trimming pared 0 bases from V and 11 bases from J, leaving 5 bases between. Germline V gene lookup returns CDR1 SGHRS and CDR2 YFSETQ. This CDR3 reads CASSLDSKLFF. DNA for the CDR3: TGCGCCAGCAGCTTGGACAGTAAACTGTTTTTT.

The chain employs TRBV7-7 and TRBJ2-7; D perhaps matches TRBD2 (5 bases). V shed 1 base and J shed 3 bases, with 13 bases lying between them. Germline CDR1 and CDR2: SSHAT and FNYEAQ (reference sequence). The CDR3 consists of 15 residues. CDR3 in amino acids: CASSLEPGMFYEQYF. For the CDR3, the DNA is TGTGCCAGCAGCTTAGAACCCGGGATGTTCTACGAGCAGTACTTC.

This chain joins TRBV5-1 and TRBJ2-1; a weak D match, TRBD2 (6 bases). In germline, CDR1 is SGHRS, CDR2 YFSETQ. The CDR3 is made up of 15 amino acids. The V gene lost 3 bases and the J gene lost 0 bases, with 10 bases spanning the gap. DNA for the CDR3: TGCGCCAGCAGCTCGACTAGAAGCTCCTACAATGAGCAGTTCTTC. Translated, it gives CASSSTRSSYNEQFF.

V is TRBV14 and J is TRBJ2-2, with 7 bases aligning to TRBD2. The V segment lost 4 bases and the J segment 4 bases; nucleotides outside the gene matches: 9. Germline V lookup: CDR1 SGHDN, CDR2 FVKESK. The CDR3 has 16 amino acids. CDR3 region: CASSRWGPGGTGELFF. The CDR3 coding sequence is TGTGCCAGCAGCCGGTGGGGACCGGGGGGCACCGGGGAGCTGTTTTTT.

On this clone itself: This CDR3 fails to terminate in the conserved phenylalanine or tryptophan, so it likely reflects a read error. CDR3 in DNA: TGTGCCTGGAGTGCCGGCGGGGGCGAGCAGTACCTC. This gives the protein CAWSAGGGEQYL. This sequence joins TRBV30 and TRBJ2-7; 7 nucleotides line up with TRBD2. The CDR3 spans 12 residues. CDR1 is GTSNPN, CDR2 SVGIG, per germline (reference sequence). The ends lost 1 base at V and 6 bases at J; junction bases unmatched: 3.

J is TRBJ1-2 and V is TRBV5-4, with 10 bases matching TRBD1. The CDR3 totals 15 residues. CDR1 is SGHNT and CDR2 is YYREEE in the germline V gene (reference sequence). V shed 4 bases and J 5 bases; nucleotides not matched to a gene: 8. The CDR3 nucleotides read TGTGCCAGCAGCCGGGACAGGGGCCTGCGTTATGGCTACACCTTC. It is translated as CASSRDRGLRYGYTF.

This clone was seen a few times. The rearrangement links TRBV14 to TRBJ2-5; 8 bases align to TRBD2. V lost 1 base and J lost 7; bases outside the gene matches: 8. The V gene's germline CDR1 is SGHDN and CDR2 FVKESK. The CDR3 runs to 15 residues. CDR3 sequence reads: CASSQVGGTRGTQYF. The DNA of the CDR3 is TGTGCCAGCAGCCAAGTCGGAGGGACTAGGGGGACCCAGTACTTC.